Each of the 21 T cell receptor beta chains below was sequenced from the same sample in a study of early T cells in non-severe SARS-CoV-2 infection. Each CDR3 protein is one row after TCRdb ran MiXCR on the 5' RACE reads. This sample carries about 35,000 distinct CDR3 sequences, around 7% of them seen once, and the ten largest clones take about 4%. Sequencing was carried out using whole blood. The receptor set was obtained from an adult who was a healthcare worker with PCR-confirmed SARS-CoV-2 infection or an uninfected control (not recorded which).

This clonotype has a handful of counts. The gene calls are TRBV20-1 and TRBJ2-7; 11 positions agree with TRBD2. The CDR3 extends over 14 amino acids. Per germline, CDR1 DFQATT and CDR2 SNEGSKA (reference sequence). V was pared by 6 bases and J by 3 bases, with 7 bases of the junction left unmatched. DNA of the CDR3: TGCAGTGCGAAAGTAGCGGGAGGGGGCTACGAGCAGTACTTC. Its protein is CSAKVAGGGYEQYF.

This clonotype appeared many times. This chain uses TRBV5-1 with TRBJ2-5; perhaps TRBD1 as D (5 bases). The germline V and J ends were trimmed by 5 bases and 4 bases, with 15 bases remaining between them. The CDR3 spans 14 residues. Germline CDR1 reads SGHRS; CDR2 reads YFSETQ. The CDR3, as DNA: TGCGCCAGCAGAATGGGGCCCTCTATAGAGACCCAGTACTTC. As protein: CASRMGPSIETQYF. Combining the CDR3 with reference TRBV5-1 and TRBJ2-5 gives the whole variable domain KAGVTQTPRYLIKTRGQQVTLSCSPISGHRSVSWYQQTPGQGLQFLFEYFSETQRNKGNFPGRFSGRQFSNSRSEMNVSTLELGDSALYLCASRMGPSIETQYFGPGTRLLVL.

This clonotype came up many times. The V and J genes are TRBV6-5 and TRBJ1-2; D unclear. This CDR3 has 12 residues. Germline CDR1 reads MNHEY; CDR2 reads SVGAGI. Trimming stripped 5 bases from V and 3 bases from J, with 7 bases between. CDR3 sequence reads: CASSTGDYGYTF. In DNA, the CDR3 is TGTGCCAGCAGTACCGGGGACTATGGCTACACCTTC.

This clonotype was recorded at least ten times. The V gene is TRBV19, the J gene TRBJ2-7, with D perhaps TRBD1 (5 bases). Trimming took 3 bases from V and 5 from J, leaving 11 bases between them. In germline, CDR1 is LNHDA, CDR2 SQIVND (reference sequence). The CDR3 spans 13 residues. The CDR3 spells CASSIQGQDEQYF. In nucleotides, the CDR3 is TGTGCCAGTAGTATTCAGGGTCAGGACGAGCAGTACTTC.

This clonotype was detected ten times or more. This chain joins TRBV6-5 and TRBJ2-7; unclear D gene. CDR1 MNHEY and CDR2 SVGAGI come from the germline V gene. The CDR3 consists of 18 residues. Trimming took off 0 bases at V and 4 bases at J, with 22 bases between the two ends. The CDR3 protein is CASSYSVYRGTSDYEQYF. CDR3 nucleotides: TGTGCCAGCAGTTACTCGGTATATAGAGGAACCTCTGATTACGAGCAGTACTTC.

This clonotype appeared many times. This chain uses TRBV2 with TRBJ2-7; D unresolved. Germline lookup yields CDR1 SNHLY and CDR2 FYNNEI. The CDR3 sequence is 13 residues long. Trimming took 6 bases from V and 6 from J, leaving 15 bases between them. CDR3 nucleotides: TGTGCCAGCAGCGCCGCCGATGGGTCCGAGCAGTACTTC. As protein: CASSAADGSEQYF.

The DNA of the CDR3 is TGTGCCAGTAGTATAGATCATAGGTCGGGGGACAATGAGCAGTTCTTC. Protein sequence: CASSIDHRSGDNEQFF. The gene calls are TRBV19 and TRBJ2-1; possibly TRBD2 for D (6 bases). The CDR3 covers 16 residues. Per the germline V gene, CDR1 is LNHDA and CDR2 is SQIVND (reference sequence). With 0 bases removed from V and 5 bases from J, the gap between germline ends came to 14 bases.

The chain has TRBV9 and TRBJ1-6; D is perhaps TRBD1 (5 bases). The CDR3 is 15 residues long. Germline loops: CDR1 SGDLS, CDR2 YYNGEE. V dropped 3 bases and J dropped 7 bases, with 14 bases sitting between them. CDR3 residues: CASSAFTGSNSPLHF. The CDR3 DNA is TGTGCCAGCAGCGCCTTTACAGGATCCAATTCACCCCTCCACTTT. The full variable domain, its missing parts supplied by reference TRBV9 and TRBJ1-6, is DSGVTQTPKHLITATGQRVTLRCSPRSGDLSVYWYQQSLDQGLQFLIQYYNGEERAKGNILERFSAQQFPDLHSELNLSSLELGDSALYFCASSAFTGSNSPLHFGNGTRLTVT.

This clonotype was detected many times. The V gene is TRBV10-1, the J gene TRBJ1-2; weak D call: TRBD1 (6 bases). Germline V gene sequence: CDR1 WNHNN, CDR2 SYGVQD (reference sequence). The V end was cut by 2 bases, the J end by 5 bases, with 9 bases between. The CDR3 length is 13 residues. The CDR3 DNA reads as TGCGCCAGCAGTGAGGGCAGGGGTTATGGCTACACCTTC. Protein: CASSEGRGYGYTF.

In this sample, this clonotype turned up many times. The rearrangement uses TRBV27 and TRBJ2-1; 11 bases fit TRBD2. The junction had 9 bases not matched to a gene; V was cut back by 5 bases and J by 6 bases. Germline-derived CDR1 and CDR2 are MNHEY and SMNVEV (reference sequence). The CDR3 has 16 residues. The CDR3 region has the DNA TGTGCCAGCAGTAACATAGCGGGAGGGCCCATCAATGAGCAGTTCTTC. This gives the protein CASSNIAGGPINEQFF.

This clonotype was counted at least ten times. This chain uses TRBV7-6 with TRBJ2-1; 11 bases map to TRBD2. The CDR3 runs to 19 residues. Germline V gives CDR1 SGHVS, CDR2 FNYEAQ. Trimming took 1 base from V and 0 from J; bases not matched to a gene: 8. The CDR3 sequence: CASSLVGVAGGTSYNEQFF. CDR3 in DNA: TGTGCCAGCAGCTTAGTAGGGGTAGCGGGAGGGACCTCCTACAATGAGCAGTTCTTC.

The table lists this clonotype with many counts. This chain joins TRBV10-3 and TRBJ1-1; TRBD1 aligns across 8 bases. The V and J ends lost 10 bases and 0 bases, in that order; junction bases with no gene match: 13. CDR1 and CDR2 (germline): ENHRY, SYGVKD. The CDR3 loop spans 16 amino acids. The chain's CDR3 is CATAGTGVTLNTEAFF. The CDR3 bases are TGTGCCACCGCAGGGACAGGCGTTACCCTGAACACTGAAGCTTTCTTT.

This clonotype was found a few times. The rearrangement joins TRBV11-2 to TRBJ2-1, with a tentative D call TRBD2 (6 bases). The ends were cut back, 4 bases at V and 0 bases at J, with 10 bases in the middle. Germline-derived CDR1 and CDR2 are SGHAT and FQNNGV. There are 15 residues in the CDR3. The CDR3 DNA reads as TGTGCCAGCAGCTATATAGCGGCCTCCTACAATGAGCAGTTCTTC. As protein: CASSYIAASYNEQFF.

Only a few counts were recorded for this clonotype. This chain connects TRBV7-9 to TRBJ2-1; the match to TRBD2 covers 7 bases. V trimming: 2 bases; J trimming: 3 bases; junction bases outside the gene matches: 7. The germline gives CDR1 SEHNR, CDR2 FQNEAQ (reference sequence). The CDR3 contains 16 residues. This CDR3 reads CASSLSGRALYNEQFF. CDR3 nucleotides: TGTGCCAGCAGCTTAAGTGGGAGGGCCCTCTACAATGAGCAGTTCTTC. Complete variable domain (other parts from reference TRBV7-9 and TRBJ2-1): DTGVSQNPRHKITKRGQNVTFRCDPISEHNRLYWYRQTLGQGPEFLTYFQNEAQLEKSRLLSDRFSAERPKGSFSTLEIQRTEQGDSAMYLCASSLSGRALYNEQFFGPGTRLTVL.

This clonotype was observed a single time. An end of the junction differs from the germline gene, which may be a read error. V is TRBV27 and J is TRBJ1-5; TRBD1 might be the D (5 bases). Germline V CDR1 and CDR2: MNHEY, SMNVEV (reference sequence). This CDR3 contains 15 residues. In nucleotides, the CDR3 is TGTGCCAACAGTCCCCTGGGGGGAGGCAATCAGCCCCAGCATTTT. It yields the protein CANSPLGGGNQPQHF.

The DNA of the CDR3 is TGTGCCAGCTCGGGGACTCCATCATTTGGGGAGACCCAGTACTTC. Protein product: CASSGTPSFGETQYF. V gene TRBV18 combines with J gene TRBJ2-5; D possibly corresponds to TRBD2 (6 bases). The CDR3 consists of 15 residues. The V end lost 6 bases, the J end lost 5 bases, and 19 bases lay between the germline ends. Per the germline V gene, CDR1 is KGHSH and CDR2 is LQKENI.

Note on this clonotype: This may be a read error, as it is one base from a much larger clone. The chain combines TRBV15 with TRBJ2-5; unclear D gene. The V end lost 6 bases, the J end lost 5 bases, and 16 bases lay between the germline ends. Germline V gene sequence: CDR1 LNHNV, CDR2 YYDKDF (reference sequence). This CDR3 has 14 residues. CDR3 sequence: CATRPLSGFETQYF. CDR3 coding DNA: TGTGCCACCAGGCCCCTATCGGGTTTCGAGACCCAGTACTTC.

The genes are TRBV19 and TRBJ2-1; D might be TRBD2 (6 bases). The germline V gene has CDR1 LNHDA and CDR2 SQIVND (reference sequence). The CDR3 runs 12 residues. V was trimmed by 4 bases and J by 8 bases, leaving 9 bases between them. CDR3: CASSTGLYEQFF. The CDR3 bases are TGTGCCAGTAGTACGGGACTCTATGAGCAGTTCTTC. The variable domain in full, with the rest retrieved from reference TRBV19 and TRBJ2-1, is DGGITQSPKYLFRKEGQNVTLSCEQNLNHDAMYWYRQDPGQGLRLIYYSQIVNDFQKGDIAEGYSVSREKKESFPLTVTSAQKNPTAFYLCASSTGLYEQFFGPGTRLTVL.

The chain couples TRBV28 to TRBJ1-5, with D possibly matching TRBD1 (6 bases). The germline V and J ends were trimmed by 5 bases and 3 bases, with 17 bases remaining between them. This CDR3 is built from 16 residues. CDR1 and CDR2 (germline): MDHEN, SYDVKM. CDR3 DNA sequence: TGTGCCAGCAGTATACAGGGCTCCGGTGACAATCAGCCCCAGCATTTT. Translated, it gives CASSIQGSGDNQPQHF. Full variable domain (remainder filled in from reference TRBV28 and TRBJ1-5): DVKVTQSSRYLVKRTGEKVFLECVQDMDHENMFWYRQDPGLGLRLIYFSYDVKMKEKGDIPEGYSVSREKKERFSLILESASTNQTSMYLCASSIQGSGDNQPQHFGDGTRLSIL.

In its sample, this clonotype was seen many times. V is TRBV5-3 and J is TRBJ2-6; TRBD2 agrees at 12 bases. TRBV5-3 is an ORF, with its function uncertain. The CDR3 runs to 19 residues. J gave up 0 bases and V 1 base, and 5 bases lay outside the gene matches. DNA of the CDR3: TGTGCCAGAAGCTTGAGGCTAGCGGGAGGGTGCTCTGGGGCCAACGTCCTGACTTTC. It encodes CARSLRLAGGCSGANVLTF.

There are many counts of this clonotype. The chain carries TRBV2 and TRBJ2-4, with 7 bases lining up with TRBD1. CDR1 is SNHLY, CDR2 FYNNEI, per germline. There are 14 residues in the CDR3. With 8 bases clipped from V and 2 bases from J, the junction kept 6 bases outside the gene matches. The CDR3 region is CASETGQTKNIQYF. CDR3 nucleotide sequence: TGTGCCAGCGAAACGGGACAGACCAAAAACATTCAGTACTTC.